This T cell receptor (beta chain) stems from a study of cytomegalovirus exposure and HLA in healthy donors. In the PCR, 60 Vbeta and 13 Jbeta primers were used. Produced via immunoSEQ multiplex PCR; TCRdb's table is partial and in-frame only. The sample carries around 200,000 clones, around 89% recorded once. Donors were nominally healthy when sampled, though unrecorded immune exposures were likely. V shed 4 bases and J 0 bases; nucleotides not matched to a gene: 2. The CDR3 extends over 14 amino acids. Germline CDR1 is SGHTA and CDR2 is FQGNSA. To note about this clone: What it binds is not known.

General observations from the study: Listed as cytomegalovirus-associated were roughly 180 TCR beta chains. TCR beta chain V- and J-gene trimming was linked, in a later analysis, to a missense variant in DCLRE1C.

The receptor was derived from a young woman in good health and CMV-seronegative. The chain links TRBV7-2 to TRBJ2-5; TRBD1 matches at 7 bases. Sequenced material: PBMCs. Here the CDR3 reads CASSSGQYQETQYF. The CDR3 DNA is TGTGCCAGCAGCTCGGGACAGTACCAAGAGACCCAGTACTTC.